The rows below give T cell receptor beta chains drawn from one sample of a study of cytomegalovirus exposure and HLA in healthy donors. Sequencing was performed with immunoSEQ multiplex PCR; in TCRdb, only in-frame clones are kept and a portion is missing. The sample holds some 170,000 clones, 65% to 75% seen once. The source material was PBMCs. Source of these receptors: a human donor in good health. The CDR3 runs from the conserved cysteine through the conserved F or W. The D gene is left open where the match is weak. Clone size is stated in some rows and not others, as once, few, many or a class when expanded.

V gene	J gene	clone size	D gene	CDR3 DNA	CDR3 protein
TRBV29-1	TRBJ2-7	once	TRBD1	TGCAGCGCCCAGGGGGCTGCCACCTACGAGCAGTACTTC	CSAQGAATYEQYF
TRBV11-2	TRBJ2-5	few	NA	TGTGCCAGCAGCTTGCTAGCGCCCGGGGCCCAGTACTTC	CASSLLAPGAQYF
TRBV6-5	TRBJ1-1	NA	NA	TGTGCCAGCAGTTACGATTCGGGTGAAGCTTTCTTT	CASSYDSGEAFF
TRBV5-6	TRBJ2-7	NA	NA	TGTGCCAGCAGCTTGCAGGGCCAGGGATACGAGCAGTACTTC	CASSLQGQGYEQYF
TRBV6-4	TRBJ2-3	NA	TRBD2	TGTGCCAGCAGTGTTCATAGCGGGGGGGCAACAGATACGCAGTATTTT	CASSVHSGGATDTQYF
TRBV7-6	TRBJ1-2	NA	TRBD1	TGTGCCAGCAGCTTAGTGGACAGGGATGTACCTTATGGCTACACCTTC	CASSLVDRDVPYGYTF
TRBV25-1	TRBJ1-1	NA	NA	TGTGCCAGCAGCTACGGTAACACTGAAGCTTTCTTT	CASSYGNTEAFF
TRBV5-1	TRBJ2-2	NA	TRBD1	TGCGCCAGCAAATTCGGACAGGCCACCGGGGAGCTGTTTTTT	CASKFGQATGELFF
TRBV5-3	TRBJ1-3	few	NA	TGTGCCAGAAGCTTGGCGTCCCCGGGGACTGGAAACACCATATATTTT	CARSLASPGTGNTIYF
TRBV7-8	TRBJ1-5	NA	NA	TGTGCCAGCAGCTTATGGGGCAGCAATCAGCCCCAGCATTTT	CASSLWGSNQPQHF
TRBV7-9	TRBJ1-1	NA	NA	TGTGCCAGCACCCCAGTGATAGGGGTGAACACTGAAGCTTTCTTT	CASTPVIGVNTEAFF
TRBV28	TRBJ1-4	NA	NA	TGTGCCAGCCTACAGTTTGAGCAGGGAAAACTGTTTTTT	CASLQFEQGKLFF